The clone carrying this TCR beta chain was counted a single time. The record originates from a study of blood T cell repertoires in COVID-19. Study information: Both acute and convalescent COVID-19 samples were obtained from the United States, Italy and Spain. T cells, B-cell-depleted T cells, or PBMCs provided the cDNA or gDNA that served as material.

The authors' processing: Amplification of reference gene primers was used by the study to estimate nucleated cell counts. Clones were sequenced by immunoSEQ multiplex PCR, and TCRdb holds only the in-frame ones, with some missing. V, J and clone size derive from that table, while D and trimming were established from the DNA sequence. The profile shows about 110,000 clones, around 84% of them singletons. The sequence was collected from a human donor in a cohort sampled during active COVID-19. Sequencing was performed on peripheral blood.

The CDR3 here is CASSRRTATYEQYF. The CDR3 nucleotides read TGTGCCAGCAGCCGGCGGACAGCAACCTACGAGCAGTACTTC. The chain links TRBV6-6 to TRBJ2-7, with D maybe TRBD1 (6 bases). V was clipped by 6 bases and J by 2 bases, with 14 bases between them. CDR1 and CDR2 from the germline V gene are MNHNY and SVGAGI (reference sequence). This CDR3 has 14 residues.